This record covers a single T cell receptor (beta chain). These data belong to a study of technical replicates of blood from a few donors. Germline CDR1 and CDR2: MGHRA and YSYEKL. Trimming took off 0 bases at V and 3 bases at J, with 17 bases between the two ends. CDR3 length: 18 residues. Data came from immunoSEQ multiplex PCR; TCRdb stores just in-frame clones and leaves some out. The sample has 100,000 or so clones, over 90% seen once. The specimen was T cells isolated from PBMCs. The chain carries TRBV4-1 and TRBJ1-4; tentative D call: TRBD1 (6 bases). This TCR was sampled from a human donor in good health. The CDR3 region is CASSQDSYYGQPNEKLFF. Written as DNA, the CDR3 is TGCGCCAGCAGCCAAGATTCGTATTACGGACAGCCTAATGAAAAACTGTTTTTT.